Sequencing of this TCR beta chain was carried out in a study of T-cell memory formation after mild COVID-19. Turning to the study itself: The two donors had largely donor-specific TCR clusters. Broader study findings: Second-wave clones reaching peak frequency on day 37 lacked confirmed SARS-CoV-2 specificity.

A 5'RACE reaction primed in the constant segment made cDNA libraries of TCR alpha and TCR beta, and these carried sample barcodes and UMIs. TCRdb ran MiXCR on the 5' RACE reads and lists one entry per CDR3 protein. The sample has about 610,000 distinct CDR3 sequences, roughly 17% seen once. Notes on this clonotype: Its antigen is not known.

The V gene's germline CDR1 is MNHEY and CDR2 SVGAGI. V lost 5 bases and J 18 bases, leaving 23 bases between the germline ends. The CDR3 covers 14 residues. Specimen: PBMCs or a T cell subset sorted from them (not recorded which). The chain combines TRBV6-5 with TRBJ1-6; maybe TRBD1 (5 bases). The receptor was derived from an adult woman who had mild COVID-19 (a few samples of this study predate the infection). Cell type and time point are not known. CDR3 sequence reads: CASSPQGRRGSSHF. In nucleotides, the CDR3 is TGTGCCAGCAGTCCCCAGGGCAGGAGAGGGAGTTCCCACTTT.